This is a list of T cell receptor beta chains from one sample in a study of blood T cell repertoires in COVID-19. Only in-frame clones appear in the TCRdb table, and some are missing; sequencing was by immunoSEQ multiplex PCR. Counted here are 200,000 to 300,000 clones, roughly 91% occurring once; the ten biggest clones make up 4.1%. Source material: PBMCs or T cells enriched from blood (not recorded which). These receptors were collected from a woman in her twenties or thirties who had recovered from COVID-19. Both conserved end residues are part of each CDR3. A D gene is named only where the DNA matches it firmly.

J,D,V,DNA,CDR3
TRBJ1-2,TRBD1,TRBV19,TGTGCCAGTAGTATGGGACAGGGGTACGGCTACACCTTC,CASSMGQGYGYTF
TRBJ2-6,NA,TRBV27,TGTGCCAGCAGTTTTACAGGGTCTGGGGCCAACGTCCTGACTTTC,CASSFTGSGANVLTF
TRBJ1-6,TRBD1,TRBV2,TGTGCCAGCAGTGAATGGGGGGACAGGGGGCTTAAATCACCCCTCCACTTT,CASSEWGDRGLKSPLHF
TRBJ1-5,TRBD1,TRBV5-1,TGCGCCAGCAGCCTGGACAGGGATCAGCCCCAGCATTTT,CASSLDRDQPQHF
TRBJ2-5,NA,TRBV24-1,TGTGCCACCAGTGATAGGGAGCCTCCGGGGACCCAGTACTTC,CATSDREPPGTQYF
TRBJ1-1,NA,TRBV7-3,TGTGCCAGCAGCGTTGATGGATACGCGGGGTCTGAAGCTTTCTTT,CASSVDGYAGSEAFF
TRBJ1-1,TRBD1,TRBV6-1,TGTGCCAGCAGTGATCAGACAGGGGGAATTACTGAAGCTTTCTTT,CASSDQTGGITEAFF
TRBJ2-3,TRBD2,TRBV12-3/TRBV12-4,TGTGCCAGCAGCCCTAGCGGGGATACGCAGTATTTT,CASSPSGDTQYF
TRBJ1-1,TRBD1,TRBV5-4,TGTGCCAGCAGCCAGCACAGGGGCCCGGAAGCTTTCTTT,CASSQHRGPEAFF
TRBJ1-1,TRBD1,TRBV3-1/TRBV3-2,TGTGCCAGCAGCCCGTCGGACAGGGGGCATGCTGAAGCTTTCTTT,CASSPSDRGHAEAFF
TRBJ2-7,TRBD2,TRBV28,TGTGCCAGCACCCGGCTTTGGGCCCGGGAGGACGAGCAGTACTTC,CASTRLWAREDEQYF
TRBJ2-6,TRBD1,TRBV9,TGTGCCAGCAGCCCAGTACCGGGACAGCGCTCGTCTGGGGCCAACGTCCTGACTTTC,CASSPVPGQRSSGANVLTF
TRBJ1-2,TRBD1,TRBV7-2,TGTGCCTCCCAACGGGACAGGGGGGGGAGCGGCTACACCTTC,CASQRDRGGSGYTF
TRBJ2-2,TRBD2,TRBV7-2,TGTGCCAGCCCAACGAGGGGGACTAGCTCCTTCACCGGGGAGCTGTTTTTT,CASPTRGTSSFTGELFF
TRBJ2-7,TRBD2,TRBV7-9,TGTGCCAGCAGCTTAGATCTAGCGGGAACCTCCTACGAGCAGTACTTC,CASSLDLAGTSYEQYF
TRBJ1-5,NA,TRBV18,TGTGCCAGCTCACCACGGGAGGGAGGGGGTAAGCCCCAGCATTTT,CASSPREGGGKPQHF
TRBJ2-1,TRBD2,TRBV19,TGTGCCAGTAGTACTGGCGGGAGGGGATACAATGAGCAGTTCTTC,CASSTGGRGYNEQFF
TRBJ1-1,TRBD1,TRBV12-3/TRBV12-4,TGTGCCAGCAGCCCGGACAGGGCTGAAGCTTTCTTT,CASSPDRAEAFF
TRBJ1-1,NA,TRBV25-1,TGTGCCAGCAGGGAAACAGGGAAGAACACTGAAGCTTTCTTT,CASRETGKNTEAFF